The clone carrying this T cell receptor beta chain appeared many times. No patient had received any treatment before thyroid surgery. Using MiXCR, TCRdb re-called clones from the PCR reads. Of about 20,000 clones listed, 24% are singletons. This specimen belongs to a study of metastatic and nonmetastatic thyroid tumors. V lost 0 bases and J lost 5, with 1 base in between. Germline V gene data show CDR1 as SGHTA and CDR2 as FQGNSA. The CDR3 length is 11 residues. This chain uses TRBV7-2 with TRBJ2-5; D not resolved. This receptor was identified in a female donor with papillary thyroid cancer or a benign thyroid nodule (not recorded which). Some clones in this sample may be carry-over from other donors' samples. Sequenced input: tumor tissue. This CDR3 reads CASSLAETQYF. DNA for the CDR3: TGTGCCAGCAGCTTAGCGGAGACCCAGTACTTC. The full variable domain, its missing parts supplied by reference TRBV7-2 and TRBJ2-5, is GAGVSQSPSNKVTEKGKDVELRCDPISGHTALYWYRQSLGQGLEFLIYFQGNSAPDKSGLPSDRFSAERTGGSVSTLTIQRTQQEDSAVYLCASSLAETQYFGPGTRLLVL.